This T cell receptor beta chain was identified during a study of T cells in Graves' hyperthyroidism and ophthalmopathy. RNA transcripts yielded amplified TCR beta CDR3 regions. With the HTBI primer set, the TCR CDR3 went through a first round of RT-PCR. TCRdb redid the calling of the multiplex PCR reads with MiXCR, one entry per CDR3 protein. The sample records about 530,000 distinct CDR3 sequences, approximately 17% being singletons. Pregnant or lactating patients were excluded, as were those with uncontrolled infection or other autoimmune disease. The CDR3 has 15 amino acids. The V gene's germline CDR1 is SQVTM and CDR2 ANQGSEA. Unmatched junction bases numbered 9, after V lost 5 bases and J lost 3 bases.

The receptor comes from a woman aged 18 to 35 with Graves' ophthalmopathy. The V and J genes are TRBV29-1 and TRBJ2-1, with 8 nucleotides matching TRBD2. Specimen: blood. CDR3 in DNA: TGCAGCGTTCGTGGCGGGGGGCACGGCTACAATGAGCAGTTCTTC. This sequence encodes CSVRGGGHGYNEQFF.